This is a list of T cell receptor beta chains from one sample in a study of blood T cells in healthy people across ages. TCRdb called the 5' RACE reads again in MiXCR, with one record for every CDR3 protein. Among approximately 600,000 distinct CDR3 sequences listed, 58% were seen once. Material for sequencing was blood. The receptors were gathered from a man in his fifties or sixties in good health. CDR3s include the opening cysteine and the closing phenylalanine or tryptophan. The order of the fields is CDR3 DNA, CDR3 protein, D gene, V gene, clone size, J gene. D genes are given only for firm matches. Part of the rows lack a size; the others show once, few, many or a class for expanded clones.

TGTGCCAGCAGCCAAGGTCCGAGAGAGCAGTACTTC | CASSQGPREQYF | - | TRBV14 | - | TRBJ2-5
TGCAGCGTTGGACGGGGGACCTCCTACGAGCAGTACTTC | CSVGRGTSYEQYF | - | TRBV29-1 | few | TRBJ2-7
TGCGCCAGCAGCCAAGTACCCCTCGGCACTGAAGCTTTCTTT | CASSQVPLGTEAFF | - | TRBV4-1 | - | TRBJ1-1
TGTGCCAGCAGCGCGAGGACGGCGATGGACACCATATATTTT | CASSARTAMDTIYF | - | TRBV11-3 | once | TRBJ1-3
TGTGCCAGCAACGCTTGGCCGCTGCGGGGGGAGGGGAACAATGAGCAGTTCTTC | CASNAWPLRGEGNNEQFF | TRBD2 | TRBV7-6 | - | TRBJ2-1
TGTGCCAGCAGCCTGACAGGGGCCTCCTCCGAGCAGTACTTC | CASSLTGASSEQYF | TRBD1 | TRBV12-3/TRBV12-4 | - | TRBJ2-7
TGTGCCAGCAGCCAACAGGGCGGGGGGGGCTACTATGAGCAGTTCTTC | CASSQQGGGGYYEQFF | TRBD2 | TRBV3-1 | - | TRBJ2-1
TGTGCCAGCAGGCCGTCGGGGGGCGCGGGGGATTCACCCCTCCACTTT | CASRPSGGAGDSPLHF | - | TRBV6-4 | - | TRBJ1-6
TGTGCCACCAGTGCTTCGCGAGGCCCGCGGAGGCCAGATACGCAGTATTTT | CATSASRGPRRPDTQYF | - | TRBV24-1 | - | TRBJ2-3
TGTGCCAGCAGTCCAAGGGCCAGGGAGACCCAGCATTTT | CASSPRARETQHF | - | TRBV6-6 | - | TRBJ1-5
TGTGCCAGCAGCTTAGGACAGGCCTCCTACGAGCAGTACTTC | CASSLGQASYEQYF | TRBD1 | TRBV5-1 | many | TRBJ2-7
TGCGCCAGCAGCTTGGAGCGACTAGCGGGCCAAGAGACCCAGTACTTC | CASSLERLAGQETQYF | TRBD2 | TRBV5-1 | once | TRBJ2-5
TGTGCCAGCAGGGTGAATGAAAAACTGTTTTTT | CASRVNEKLFF | - | TRBV25-1 | few | TRBJ1-4
TGCGCCAGCAGCGCGGGGGGGGAAAACATTCAGTACTTC | CASSAGGENIQYF | TRBD2 | TRBV5-1 | - | TRBJ2-4
TGCGCCAGCAGTTTACACCGGGACGAGGGCTACACCTTC | CASSLHRDEGYTF | - | TRBV5-1 | - | TRBJ1-2
TGCAGCGTTGAAGGGGCGGGACAGGGGGCCGATGAGCAGTTCTTC | CSVEGAGQGADEQFF | TRBD1 | TRBV29-1 | - | TRBJ2-1
TGTGCCACCAGCAGAGATGGAGGGTTAGCCAAAAACATTCAGTACTTC | CATSRDGGLAKNIQYF | - | TRBV15 | few | TRBJ2-4
TGCAGTGCTAGAGGCGCAGGCTACTATGGCTACACCTTC | CSARGAGYYGYTF | - | TRBV20-1 | - | TRBJ1-2
TGTGCCAGCAGTCCCGGAGGGCAACAGTACTTC | CASSPGGQQYF | - | TRBV28 | - | TRBJ2-5
TGTGCCAGCAGCACCCACAGGGGCGCCTACGAGCAGTACTTC | CASSTHRGAYEQYF | TRBD1 | TRBV11-2 | few | TRBJ2-7
TGTGCCAGCAGCTTAGATACGGGACTAGCGTTAAGCACAGATACGCAGTATTTT | CASSLDTGLALSTDTQYF | TRBD2 | TRBV11-2 | - | TRBJ2-3
TGTGCCAGCAGTTACTCGGGCTACATTGCCTACGAGCAGTACTTC | CASSYSGYIAYEQYF | - | TRBV6-2/TRBV6-3 | - | TRBJ2-7
TGTGCCAGCAGCCACTTGGGGTACGAGCAGTACTTC | CASSHLGYEQYF | - | TRBV3-1 | - | TRBJ2-7
TGTGCCAGCAGCTTAGAACCGGGACAGGGTATGGGCACAGATACGCAGTATTTT | CASSLEPGQGMGTDTQYF | TRBD1 | TRBV7-2 | - | TRBJ2-3
TGTGCCAGCAGCTTAGGTCCAGGTTTCTATGATGTGACCCAGTACTTC | CASSLGPGFYDVTQYF | - | TRBV11-3 | once | TRBJ2-5
TGCAGTGCTAGGGAACTGACAGGGAACAATCAGCCCCAGCATTTT | CSARELTGNNQPQHF | TRBD1 | TRBV20-1 | - | TRBJ1-5
TGTGCCAGCAGTCCGGGCCATTCTAGCAATCAGCCCCAGCATTTT | CASSPGHSSNQPQHF | - | TRBV27 | - | TRBJ1-5
TGTGCCAGCAGGGAAACAGGCTCCAACTATGGCTACACCTTC | CASRETGSNYGYTF | - | TRBV28 | - | TRBJ1-2
TGTGCCAGCAGTTACGAGGGGGCGGGCACCGGGGAGCTGTTTTTT | CASSYEGAGTGELFF | TRBD1 | TRBV6-6 | - | TRBJ2-2
TGCAGTGCTAGAGATCTCATGGGGGGGCCAAGAGTGACAGATACGCAGTATTTT | CSARDLMGGPRVTDTQYF | - | TRBV20-1 | few | TRBJ2-3
TGTGCCAGCAGCTTGGAAGGGGGCTGGGGAGAGACCCAGTACTTC | CASSLEGGWGETQYF | TRBD1 | TRBV5-4 | - | TRBJ2-5
TGCGCCAGCAGCTTGCAGGGGATGAAGACCTACAATGAGCAGTTCTTC | CASSLQGMKTYNEQFF | - | TRBV5-1 | - | TRBJ2-1
TGTGCCACCAGTGATCCCGCGGGGGGGAGGGGAGATACGCAGTATTTT | CATSDPAGGRGDTQYF | TRBD2 | TRBV24-1 | once | TRBJ2-3
TGCGCCAGCAGCCGGGACAGGGTTACACCCCTCCACTTT | CASSRDRVTPLHF | TRBD1 | TRBV5-1 | few | TRBJ1-6
TGCAGTGCTAGAGACCCCGCGGCAGGGATCCACGAGCAGTACTTC | CSARDPAAGIHEQYF | - | TRBV20-1 | - | TRBJ2-7
TGTGCCAGCAGTGACTCAAGGGGGGGAAATGAAAAACTGTTTTTT | CASSDSRGGNEKLFF | - | TRBV25-1 | - | TRBJ1-4
TGTGCCAGCAGACAGGGCCGCTCCTACAATGAGCAGTTCTTC | CASRQGRSYNEQFF | - | TRBV25-1 | few | TRBJ2-1